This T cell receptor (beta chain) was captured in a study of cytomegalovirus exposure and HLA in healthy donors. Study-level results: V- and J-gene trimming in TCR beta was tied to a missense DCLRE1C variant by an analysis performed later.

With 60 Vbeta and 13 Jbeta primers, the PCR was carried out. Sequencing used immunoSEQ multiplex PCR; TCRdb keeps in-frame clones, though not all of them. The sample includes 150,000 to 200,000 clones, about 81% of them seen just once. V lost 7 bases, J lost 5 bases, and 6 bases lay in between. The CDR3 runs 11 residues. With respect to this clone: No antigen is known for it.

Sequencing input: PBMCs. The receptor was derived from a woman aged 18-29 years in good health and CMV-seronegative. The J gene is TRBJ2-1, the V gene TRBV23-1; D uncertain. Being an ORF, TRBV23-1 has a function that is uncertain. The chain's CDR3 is CASTLNNEQFF. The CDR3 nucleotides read TGCGCCAGCACCCTAAACAATGAGCAGTTCTTC.